This T cell receptor beta chain was captured in a study of blood T cell repertoires in COVID-19. At the level of the study: Italy, Spain and the United States were the sources of the convalescent and acute COVID-19 samples. In each case, the material was cDNA or gDNA derived from T cells, B-cell-depleted T cells, or PBMCs.

The authors' processing: From reference gene primer amplification, estimates of nucleated cell counts were derived. TCRdb keeps only in-frame clones here, not all; method: immunoSEQ multiplex PCR. For V, J and clone size, that table is used; D and trimming come from the DNA. The repertoire holds about 200,000 clones, about 88% seen once, with approximately 5.6% in the top ten. This CDR3 is 16 amino acids long. Germline values: CDR1 LNHDA, CDR2 SQIVND (reference sequence). Trimming cost V 6 bases and J 3 bases; bases outside gene matches: 13. This clone has a single count. The TCR sequence derives from a woman aged 40 to 50 who had recovered from COVID-19. This chain connects TRBV19 to TRBJ1-1, with 7 bases matching TRBD1. Sequenced: peripheral blood. CDR3: CASRSGGLRQDTEAFF. The CDR3 coding sequence is TGTGCCAGTAGGTCAGGGGGTTTACGGCAGGACACTGAAGCTTTCTTT.